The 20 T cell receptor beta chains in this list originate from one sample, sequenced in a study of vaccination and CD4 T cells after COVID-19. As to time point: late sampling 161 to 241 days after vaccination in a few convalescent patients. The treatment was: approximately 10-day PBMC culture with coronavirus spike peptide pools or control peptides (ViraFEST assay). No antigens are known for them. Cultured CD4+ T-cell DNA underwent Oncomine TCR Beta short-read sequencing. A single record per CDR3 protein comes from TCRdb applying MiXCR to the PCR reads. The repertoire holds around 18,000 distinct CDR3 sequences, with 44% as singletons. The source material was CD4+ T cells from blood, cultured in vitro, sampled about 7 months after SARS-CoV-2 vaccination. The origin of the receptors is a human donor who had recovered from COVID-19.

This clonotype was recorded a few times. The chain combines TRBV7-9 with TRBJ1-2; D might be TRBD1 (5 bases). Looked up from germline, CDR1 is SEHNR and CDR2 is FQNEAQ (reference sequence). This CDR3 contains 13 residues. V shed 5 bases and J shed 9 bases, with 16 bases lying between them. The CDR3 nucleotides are TGTGCCAGCAGCCCCGGGGGGGAGAGGAGCTACACCTTC. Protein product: CASSPGGERSYTF.

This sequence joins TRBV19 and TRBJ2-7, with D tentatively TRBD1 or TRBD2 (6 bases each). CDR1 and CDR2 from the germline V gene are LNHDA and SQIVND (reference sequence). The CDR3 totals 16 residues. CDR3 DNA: TGTCCAAGAGGCTGGGGGCTAGCGTTGTCGTCCTACGAGCAGTACTTC. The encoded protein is CPRGWGLALSSYEQYF.

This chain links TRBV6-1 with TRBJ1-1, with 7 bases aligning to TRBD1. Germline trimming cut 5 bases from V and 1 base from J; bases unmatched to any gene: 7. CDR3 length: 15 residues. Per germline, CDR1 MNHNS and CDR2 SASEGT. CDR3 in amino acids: CASSKRQGRNTEAFF. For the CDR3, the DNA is TGTGCCAGCAGTAAGCGACAGGGTAGGAACACTGAAGCTTTCTTT.

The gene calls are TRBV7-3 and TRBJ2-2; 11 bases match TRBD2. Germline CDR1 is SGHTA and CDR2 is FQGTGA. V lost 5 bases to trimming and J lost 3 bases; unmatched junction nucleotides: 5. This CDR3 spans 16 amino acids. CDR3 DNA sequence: TGTGCCAGCAGCCCCGGGACTAGCGGCTACACCGGGGAGCTGTTTTTT. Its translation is CASSPGTSGYTGELFF.

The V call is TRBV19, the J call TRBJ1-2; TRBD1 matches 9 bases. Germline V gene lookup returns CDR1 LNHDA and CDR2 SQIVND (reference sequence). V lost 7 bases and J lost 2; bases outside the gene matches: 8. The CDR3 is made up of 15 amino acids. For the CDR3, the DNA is TGTGCCAGTAAAAAAGGAACAGGGGGCAACTATGGCTACACCTTC. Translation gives CASKKGTGGNYGYTF.

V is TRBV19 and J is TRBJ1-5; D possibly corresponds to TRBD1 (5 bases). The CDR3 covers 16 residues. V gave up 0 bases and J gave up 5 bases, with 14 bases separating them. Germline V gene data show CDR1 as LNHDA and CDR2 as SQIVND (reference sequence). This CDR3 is CASSIDLVEGHQPQHF. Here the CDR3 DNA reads TGTGCCAGTAGTATAGATCTGGTGGAGGGACATCAGCCCCAGCATTTT.

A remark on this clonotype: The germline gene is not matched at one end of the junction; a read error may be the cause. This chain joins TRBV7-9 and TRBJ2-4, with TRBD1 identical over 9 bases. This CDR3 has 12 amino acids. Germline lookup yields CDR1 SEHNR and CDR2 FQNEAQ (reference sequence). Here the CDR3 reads CASSLGDRVSRF. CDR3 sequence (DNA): TGTGCCAGCAGTTTAGGGGACAGGGTATCTCGTTTC.

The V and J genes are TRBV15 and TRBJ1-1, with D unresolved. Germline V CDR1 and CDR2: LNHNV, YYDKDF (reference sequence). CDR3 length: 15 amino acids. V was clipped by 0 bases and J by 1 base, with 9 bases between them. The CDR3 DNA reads TGTGCCACCAGCAGAGAGGGCCAGCAGAACACTGAAGCTTTCTTT. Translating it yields CATSREGQQNTEAFF.

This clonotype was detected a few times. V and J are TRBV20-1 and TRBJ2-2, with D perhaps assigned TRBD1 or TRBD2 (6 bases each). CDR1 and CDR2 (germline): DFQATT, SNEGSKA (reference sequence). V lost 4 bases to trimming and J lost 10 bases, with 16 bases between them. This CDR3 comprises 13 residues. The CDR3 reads CSANKEGHEELFF. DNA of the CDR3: TGCAGTGCTAATAAGGAGGGACATGAGGAGCTGTTTTTT.

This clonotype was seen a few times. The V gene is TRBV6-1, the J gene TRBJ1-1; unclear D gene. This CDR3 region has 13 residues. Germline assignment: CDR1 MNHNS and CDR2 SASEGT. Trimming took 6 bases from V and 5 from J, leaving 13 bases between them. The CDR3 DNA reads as TGTGCCAGCAGCCCCGGGGTCCCGACTGAAGCTTTCTTT. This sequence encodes CASSPGVPTEAFF.

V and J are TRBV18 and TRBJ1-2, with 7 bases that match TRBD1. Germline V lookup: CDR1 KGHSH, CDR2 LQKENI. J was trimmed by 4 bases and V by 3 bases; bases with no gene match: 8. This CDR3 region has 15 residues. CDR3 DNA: TGTGCCAGCTCACCCGTCCCGGGACAGTCCTATGGCTACACCTTC. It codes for CASSPVPGQSYGYTF.

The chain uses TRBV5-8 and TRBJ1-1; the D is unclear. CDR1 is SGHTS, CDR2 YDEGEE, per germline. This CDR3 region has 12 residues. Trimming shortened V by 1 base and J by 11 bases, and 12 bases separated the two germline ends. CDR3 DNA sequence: TGTGCCAGCAGCTTGTACCCCTCAAGGGCTTTCTTT. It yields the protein CASSLYPSRAFF.

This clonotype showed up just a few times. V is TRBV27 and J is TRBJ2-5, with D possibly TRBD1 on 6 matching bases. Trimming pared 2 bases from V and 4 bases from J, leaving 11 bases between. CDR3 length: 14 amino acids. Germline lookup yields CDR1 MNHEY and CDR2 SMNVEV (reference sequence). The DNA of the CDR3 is TGTGCCAGCAGTTTAAATGGGGGCCGAGAGACCCAGTACTTC. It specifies CASSLNGGRETQYF.

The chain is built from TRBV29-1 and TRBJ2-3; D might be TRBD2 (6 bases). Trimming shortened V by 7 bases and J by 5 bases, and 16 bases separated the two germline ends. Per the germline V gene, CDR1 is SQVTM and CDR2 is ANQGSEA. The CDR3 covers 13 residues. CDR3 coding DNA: TGCAGCGGAGATAGCGGAGGGGTAGATACGCAGTATTTT. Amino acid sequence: CSGDSGGVDTQYF.

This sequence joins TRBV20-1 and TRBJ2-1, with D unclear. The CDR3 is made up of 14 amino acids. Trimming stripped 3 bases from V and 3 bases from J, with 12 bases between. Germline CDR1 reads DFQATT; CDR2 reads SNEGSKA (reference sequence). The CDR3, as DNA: TGCAGTGCTAGGTTGCGGCTCCTCTACAATGAGCAGTTCTTC. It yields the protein CSARLRLLYNEQFF.

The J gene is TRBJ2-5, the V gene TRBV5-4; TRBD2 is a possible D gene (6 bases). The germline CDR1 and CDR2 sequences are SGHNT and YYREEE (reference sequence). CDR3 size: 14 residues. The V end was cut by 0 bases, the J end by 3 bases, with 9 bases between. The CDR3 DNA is TGTGCCAGCAGCTTGGGAGGCGGGGAAGAGACCCAGTACTTC. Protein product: CASSLGGGEETQYF.

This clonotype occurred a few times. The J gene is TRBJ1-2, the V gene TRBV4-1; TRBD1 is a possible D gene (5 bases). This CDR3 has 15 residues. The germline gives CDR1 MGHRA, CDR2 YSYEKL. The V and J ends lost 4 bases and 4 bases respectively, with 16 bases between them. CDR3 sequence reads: CASSLQEGSGYGYTF. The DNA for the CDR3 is TGCGCCAGCAGCCTGCAGGAGGGGTCGGGCTATGGCTACACCTTC.

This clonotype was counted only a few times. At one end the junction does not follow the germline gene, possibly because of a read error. The CDR3 nucleotides read TGTGCCAGCAGCGAAGGATTGAGTTTCGTTGTAGCGGAGACCCAGTACTTC. Its protein product is CASSEGLSFVVAETQYF. This chain connects TRBV6-1 to TRBJ2-5, with D possibly matching TRBD2 (5 bases). The germline V gene has CDR1 MNHNS and CDR2 SASEGT. CDR3 length equals 17 residues.

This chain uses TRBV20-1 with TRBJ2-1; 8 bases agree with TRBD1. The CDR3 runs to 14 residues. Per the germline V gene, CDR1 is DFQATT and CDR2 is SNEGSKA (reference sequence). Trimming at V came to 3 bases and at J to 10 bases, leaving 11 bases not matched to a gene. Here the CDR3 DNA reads TGCAGTGCTAGTTCCGGGACAGGTGGACGAGAGCAGTTCTTC. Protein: CSASSGTGGREQFF.

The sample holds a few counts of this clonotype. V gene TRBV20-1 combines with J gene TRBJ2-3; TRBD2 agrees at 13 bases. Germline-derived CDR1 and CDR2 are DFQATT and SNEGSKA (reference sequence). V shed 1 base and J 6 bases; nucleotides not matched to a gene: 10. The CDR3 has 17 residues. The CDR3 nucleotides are TGCAGTGCTAGAGGGGGACTAGCGGGATTGGGGAGGGATACGCAGTATTTT. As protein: CSARGGLAGLGRDTQYF.